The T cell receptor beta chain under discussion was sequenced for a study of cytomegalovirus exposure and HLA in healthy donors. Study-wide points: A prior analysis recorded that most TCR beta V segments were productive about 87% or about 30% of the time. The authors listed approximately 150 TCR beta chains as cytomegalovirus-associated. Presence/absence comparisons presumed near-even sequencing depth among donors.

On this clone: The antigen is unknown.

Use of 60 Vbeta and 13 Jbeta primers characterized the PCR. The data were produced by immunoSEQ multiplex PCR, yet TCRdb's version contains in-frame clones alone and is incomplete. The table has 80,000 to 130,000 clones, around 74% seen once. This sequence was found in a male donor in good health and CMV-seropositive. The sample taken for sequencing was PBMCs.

CDR3: CASSLAPGNYGYTF. The CDR3, as DNA: TGTGCCAGCAGCTTAGCCCCCGGTAACTATGGCTACACCTTC. The chain couples TRBV11-2 to TRBJ1-2; D remains ambiguous. V was shortened by 1 base and J by 1 base, with 7 bases between the two germline ends. Germline loops: CDR1 SGHAT, CDR2 FQNNGV. This CDR3 has 14 amino acids.